Following are 10 T cell receptor beta chains from one sample sequenced in a study of spatial heterogeneity in lung cancer. Time point of the sample: blood at routine non-recurrence follow-up after resection. TCRdb reprocessed the 5' RACE reads via MiXCR and lists one record per CDR3 protein. Of tens of thousands of distinct CDR3 sequences listed, roughly 5% are singletons. The sequences come from PBMCs, collected at follow-up. All receptors derive from a female donor with early-stage non-small cell lung cancer.

At least ten counts were recorded for this clonotype. The chain joins TRBV29-1 to TRBJ1-3, with 7 bases aligning to TRBD1. Germline assignment: CDR1 SQVTM and CDR2 ANQGSEA. V dropped 5 bases and J dropped 3; count of bases not matched to a gene: 1. CDR3 size: 12 residues. The CDR3 region has the DNA TGCAGCGTTCAGGGGGATGGAAACACCATATATTTT. Protein: CSVQGDGNTIYF.

This clonotype was picked up many times. The rearrangement links TRBV29-1 to TRBJ2-5; D uncertain. Trimming pared 7 bases from V and 4 bases from J, leaving 13 bases between. The CDR3 length is 12 residues. CDR1 is SQVTM and CDR2 is ANQGSEA in the germline V gene. For the CDR3, the DNA is TGCAGCGAATCAAAGTCGGGAGAGACCCAGTACTTC. Translation gives CSESKSGETQYF.

The table lists this clonotype with many counts. This sequence joins TRBV3-1 and TRBJ2-6, with 9 bases identical to TRBD1. The junction had 13 bases not matched to a gene; V was cut back by 6 bases and J by 1 base. The V gene's germline CDR1 is LGHDT and CDR2 YNNKEL (reference sequence). The CDR3 extends over 19 amino acids. The DNA for the CDR3 is TGTGCCAGCAGTCAGAAGGGACAGGGCCATTATTCTGGGGCCAACGTCCTGACTTTC. It is translated as CASSQKGQGHYSGANVLTF.

This clonotype was observed many times. The chain links TRBV2 to TRBJ1-5; D call uncertain. The CDR3 is 15 amino acids. Trimming removed 6 bases from V and 4 bases from J, with 16 bases in between. CDR1 is SNHLY, CDR2 FYNNEI, per germline. CDR3 protein: CASRVGRAPNQPQHF. For the CDR3, the DNA is TGTGCCAGCAGGGTTGGACGGGCCCCTAATCAGCCCCAGCATTTT. Complete variable domain (other parts from reference TRBV2 and TRBJ1-5): EPEVTQTPSHQVTQMGQEVILRCVPISNHLYFYWYRQILGQKVEFLVSFYNNEISEKSEIFDDQFSVERPDGSNFTLKIRSTKLEDSAMYFCASRVGRAPNQPQHFGDGTRLSIL.

This clonotype was counted many times. The J gene is TRBJ1-3, the V gene TRBV25-1; unclear D gene. V was trimmed by 2 bases and J by 2 bases, leaving 13 bases between them. CDR1 is MGHDK, CDR2 SYGVNS, per germline. The CDR3 length is 16 residues. The CDR3 reads CASSEPGPVAGNTIYF. The CDR3 DNA sequence: TGTGCCAGCAGTGAACCCGGACCCGTCGCTGGAAACACCATATATTTT. Filled out from reference TRBV25-1 and TRBJ1-3, the complete variable domain reads EADIYQTPRYLVIGTGKKITLECSQTMGHDKMYWYQQDPGMELHLIHYSYGVNSTEKGDLSSESTVSRIRTEHFPLTLESARPSHTSQYLCASSEPGPVAGNTIYFGEGSWLTVV.

This clonotype was seen at least ten times. The genes are TRBV6-2 or TRBV6-3 and TRBJ1-1; unclear D gene. V lost 0 bases and J lost 4, with 6 bases in between. The CDR3 is 13 residues long. Per the germline V gene, CDR1 is MNHEY and CDR2 is SVGEGT. This CDR3 is CASSYSTGTEAFF. CDR3 sequence (DNA): TGTGCCAGCAGTTACTCAACGGGCACTGAAGCTTTCTTT.

This clonotype has ten or more counts. The V and J genes are TRBV7-6 and TRBJ2-3; the D is unclear. The CDR3 is 15 residues long. Trimming took off 5 bases at V and 2 bases at J, with 14 bases between the two ends. CDR1 and CDR2 (germline): SGHVS, FNYEAQ. Here the CDR3 DNA reads TGTGCCAGCAGCCCAGACTCCCATTACACAGATACGCAGTATTTT. Its protein product is CASSPDSHYTDTQYF. Combining the CDR3 with reference TRBV7-6 and TRBJ2-3 gives the whole variable domain GAGVSQSPRYKVTKRGQDVALRCDPISGHVSLYWYRQALGQGPEFLTYFNYEAQQDKSGLPNDRFSAERPEGSISTLTIQRTEQRDSAMYRCASSPDSHYTDTQYFGPGTRLTVL.

The table lists this clonotype with many counts. This sequence joins TRBV5-1 and TRBJ1-1, with unresolved D. This CDR3 comprises 10 residues. Germline V gene lookup returns CDR1 SGHRS and CDR2 YFSETQ. V was cut by 6 bases and J by 7 bases, with 7 bases left in between. As DNA, the CDR3 is TGCGCCAGCACGGATTATGAAGCTTTCTTT. Its protein is CASTDYEAFF.

The sample holds a few counts of this clonotype. V gene TRBV20-1 combines with J gene TRBJ2-3, with 11 nucleotides matching TRBD2. Losses at the gene ends were 6 bases for V and 2 bases for J; bases not matched to a gene: 10. Germline V gene lookup returns CDR1 DFQATT and CDR2 SNEGSKA (reference sequence). The CDR3 has 16 residues. CDR3: CSAIPGLAELTDTQYF. For the CDR3, the DNA is TGCAGTGCCATTCCGGGACTAGCGGAACTCACAGATACGCAGTATTTT.

This clonotype appeared many times. This rearrangement joins TRBV7-9 to TRBJ2-7; the D gene is possibly TRBD1 (6 bases). The germline gives CDR1 SEHNR, CDR2 FQNEAQ (reference sequence). V was pared by 1 base and J by 0 bases, with 10 bases between. The CDR3 has 15 residues. CDR3 sequence reads: CASSLGGQGSYEQYF. CDR3 sequence (DNA): TGTGCCAGCAGCTTAGGGGGGCAGGGCTCCTACGAGCAGTACTTC.